The 23 T cell receptor beta chains reported below all come from one sample, sequenced in a study of control samples from healthy donors and cancer patients. Clones were sequenced by immunoSEQ multiplex PCR, and TCRdb holds only the in-frame ones, with some missing. The table has 200,000 or so clones, roughly 94% seen once. The sequenced material came from blood. Every receptor here comes from a man aged 50 to 60 in good health.

This chain connects TRBV4-1 to TRBJ1-2, with D unclear. The CDR3 runs 14 residues. Between the trimmed V and J ends, which lost 0 bases and 8 bases, there was a span of 13 bases. Germline V gives CDR1 MGHRA, CDR2 YSYEKL. CDR3 nucleotides: TGCGCCAGCAGCCAAGATCTGGATGGGAGAGGCTACACCTTC. Its protein product is CASSQDLDGRGYTF.

The V call is TRBV6-5, the J call TRBJ2-7; D may correspond to TRBD1 or TRBD2 (5 bases each). The CDR3 extends over 14 amino acids. Trimming took 6 bases from V and 4 from J, leaving 16 bases between them. Germline CDR1 is MNHEY and CDR2 is SVGAGI. CDR3 region: CASRSSGAAYEQYV. CDR3 in DNA: TGTGCCAGCAGATCCTCCGGGGCCGCTTACGAGCAGTACGTC.

The chain employs TRBV2 and TRBJ1-2; D unresolved. Germline-derived CDR1 and CDR2 are SNHLY and FYNNEI. Trimming removed 4 bases from V and 1 base from J, with 10 bases in between. CDR3 size: 14 residues. DNA of the CDR3: TGTGCCAGCAGTGTGTTGGACCGTAACTATGGCTACACCTTC. Translating gives CASSVLDRNYGYTF.

The chain links TRBV4-2 to TRBJ1-3; maybe TRBD1 (5 bases). The CDR3 covers 17 residues. The germline V gene encodes CDR1 LGHNA and CDR2 YNFKEQ. Trimming took off 0 bases at V and 0 bases at J, with 12 bases between the two ends. DNA for the CDR3: TGTGCCAGCAGCCAAGATCGTTATGACAGCTCTGGAAACACCATATATTTT. As protein: CASSQDRYDSSGNTIYF.

The chain uses TRBV4-2 and TRBJ1-5; D ambiguous. Trimming cost V 0 bases and J 3 bases, with 3 bases left between them. Germline assignment: CDR1 LGHNA and CDR2 YNFKEQ. This CDR3 contains 13 residues. The CDR3 DNA reads as TGTGCCAGCAGCCAAGATGTCAATCAGCCCCAGCATTTT. Protein sequence: CASSQDVNQPQHF.

The rearrangement uses TRBV28 and TRBJ1-3; a weak D match, TRBD1 (5 bases). The germline V gene encodes CDR1 MDHEN and CDR2 SYDVKM. Trimming shortened V by 5 bases and J by 3 bases, and 11 bases separated the two germline ends. There are 14 residues in the CDR3. CDR3 bases: TGTGCCAGCAGTCGGGGCCTAATTGGAAACACCATATATTTT. It is translated as CASSRGLIGNTIYF.

This chain uses TRBV4-1 with TRBJ1-5, with D perhaps TRBD1 (5 bases). Trimming took off 1 base at V and 6 bases at J, with 13 bases between the two ends. Per germline, CDR1 MGHRA and CDR2 YSYEKL. The CDR3 spans 15 residues. CDR3 amino acids: CASSQVMGVGQPQHF. The CDR3 DNA is TGCGCCAGCAGCCAAGTTATGGGGGTGGGTCAGCCCCAGCATTTT.

The chain has TRBV19 and TRBJ1-5; D call uncertain. Trimming stripped 6 bases from V and 2 bases from J, with 17 bases between. The CDR3 sequence is 16 residues long. Germline V gene lookup returns CDR1 LNHDA and CDR2 SQIVND (reference sequence). For the CDR3, the DNA is TGTGCCAGTAGGGGGAGTCGTATCACAGGCAATCAGCCCCAGCATTTT. This encodes CASRGSRITGNQPQHF. The full variable domain, with the rest looked up from reference TRBV19 and TRBJ1-5, is DGGITQSPKYLFRKEGQNVTLSCEQNLNHDAMYWYRQDPGQGLRLIYYSQIVNDFQKGDIAEGYSVSREKKESFPLTVTSAQKNPTAFYLCASRGSRITGNQPQHFGDGTRLSIL.

This sequence joins TRBV7-2 and TRBJ1-3; D gene ambiguous. Germline V gene sequence: CDR1 SGHTA, CDR2 FQGNSA. This CDR3 contains 14 residues. V dropped 6 bases and J dropped 0 bases, with 9 bases sitting between them. The CDR3 sequence: CASRTDNSGNTIYF. As DNA, the CDR3 is TGTGCCAGCAGGACGGATAACTCTGGAAACACCATATATTTT.

The chain combines TRBV5-1 with TRBJ2-3; TRBD2 aligns across 12 bases. Trimming removed 4 bases from V and 4 bases from J; junction bases left unmatched: 13. The CDR3 length is 18 residues. CDR1 and CDR2 from the germline V gene are SGHRS and YFSETQ. The CDR3 DNA is TGCGCCAGCAGCAATCCGGGACTAGCGGGCCGGGAATCAGATACGCAGTATTTT. Protein: CASSNPGLAGRESDTQYF.

This clone was detected only once. The CDR3 loop reads CASSLDLAYNEQFF. CDR3 nucleotides: TGTGCCAGCAGCTTGGACCTAGCCTACAATGAGCAGTTCTTC. The genes are TRBV5-6 and TRBJ2-1; D is ambiguous. The V gene's germline CDR1 is SGHDT and CDR2 YYEEEE. Trimming cost V 0 bases and J 2 bases, with 6 bases left between them. The CDR3 totals 14 residues.

The chain recombines TRBV7-2 with TRBJ2-1; 7 bases align to TRBD2. Germline V CDR1 and CDR2: SGHTA, FQGNSA. This CDR3 is built from 14 residues. The J segment lost 4 bases and the V segment lost 3 bases, leaving 3 bases of the junction unmatched. CDR3 DNA: TGTGCCAGCAGCTTTGCGGGACTATACAATGAGCAGTTCTTC. Protein sequence: CASSFAGLYNEQFF. The full variable domain, with the rest looked up from reference TRBV7-2 and TRBJ2-1, is GAGVSQSPSNKVTEKGKDVELRCDPISGHTALYWYRQSLGQGLEFLIYFQGNSAPDKSGLPSDRFSAERTGGSVSTLTIQRTQQEDSAVYLCASSFAGLYNEQFFGPGTRLTVL.

The rearrangement joins TRBV3-1 (or the pseudogene TRBV3-2) to TRBJ2-7; D is tentatively TRBD1 or TRBD2 (5 bases each). The germline V gene encodes CDR1 LGHDT and CDR2 YNNKEL (reference sequence). Trimming shortened V by 5 bases and J by 3 bases, and 17 bases separated the two germline ends. The CDR3 totals 15 residues. The DNA for the CDR3 is TGTGCCAGCAGCGCGGCAGGGACGAGCCTCTACGAGCAGTACTTC. This codes for CASSAAGTSLYEQYF.

The chain employs TRBV7-8 and TRBJ1-1; D is unclear. The germline V and J ends were trimmed by 3 bases and 8 bases, with 22 bases remaining between them. This CDR3 is built from 16 residues. Germline V gene lookup returns CDR1 SGHVS and CDR2 FQNEAQ. The CDR3: CASSFSLDRRAGEAFF. CDR3 bases: TGTGCCAGCAGCTTCTCCCTTGATCGGAGGGCGGGAGAAGCTTTCTTT.

This rearrangement joins TRBV28 to TRBJ1-4; tentative D call: TRBD1 (5 bases). V was shortened by 3 bases and J by 7 bases, with 15 bases between the two germline ends. Germline assignment: CDR1 MDHEN and CDR2 SYDVKM. The CDR3 covers 15 residues. For the CDR3, the DNA is TGTGCCAGCAGTTTCAACGGGGGAACGGGTGAAAAACTGTTTTTT. Translated, it gives CASSFNGGTGEKLFF.

The rearrangement joins TRBV10-2 to TRBJ1-5; D is unclear. The CDR3 totals 14 residues. Trimming removed 3 bases from V and 3 bases from J, with 9 bases in between. Germline loops: CDR1 WSHSY, CDR2 SAAADI. The CDR3 sequence: CASSDYTINQPQHF. For the CDR3, the DNA is TGCGCCAGCAGTGACTATACAATCAATCAGCCCCAGCATTTT.

The chain combines TRBV19 with TRBJ1-5, with TRBD1 identical over 9 bases. With V trimmed by 5 bases and J by 7 bases, 3 bases remained unmatched. The CDR3 is 13 amino acids. CDR1 and CDR2 (germline): LNHDA, SQIVND (reference sequence). For the CDR3, the DNA is TGTGCCAGTAGTGGGACAGGGCAGCAGCCCCAGCATTTT. It translates to CASSGTGQQPQHF.

This chain uses TRBV15 with TRBJ2-5, with D uncertain. In germline, CDR1 is LNHNV, CDR2 YYDKDF (reference sequence). Between the trimmed V and J ends, which lost 1 base and 2 bases, there was a span of 2 bases. The CDR3 length is 12 residues. The CDR3 DNA reads TGTGCCACCAGCAGAGGTCAAGAGACCCAGTACTTC. Translating gives CATSRGQETQYF.

The rearrangement joins TRBV7-2 to TRBJ2-5, with 10 bases lining up with TRBD2. Per the germline V gene, CDR1 is SGHTA and CDR2 is FQGNSA. The V gene end was trimmed by 4 bases and the J gene end by 1 base; junction bases not matched to a gene: 6. The length of the CDR3 is 16 residues. Here the CDR3 reads CASSYLAGASQETQYF. For the CDR3, the DNA is TGTGCCAGCAGCTACCTAGCGGGGGCCTCCCAAGAGACCCAGTACTTC.

The gene calls are TRBV4-2 and TRBJ2-7, with D uncertain. The CDR3 has 17 residues. Germline loops: CDR1 LGHNA, CDR2 YNFKEQ. Trimming removed 0 bases at V and 5 bases at J, with 20 bases between. The CDR3 nucleotides are TGTGCCAGCAGCCAAGATAAAAAAGGGCCCAAGCTGGACGAGCAGTACTTC. It is translated as CASSQDKKGPKLDEQYF.

The gene calls are TRBV10-1 and TRBJ2-3; tentatively, D is TRBD1 or TRBD2 (5 bases each). CDR1 is WNHNN, CDR2 SYGVQD, per germline (reference sequence). Trimming shortened V by 10 bases and J by 0 bases, and 17 bases separated the two germline ends. The CDR3 runs to 15 residues. CDR3 loop: CATSTGTASTDTQYF. The CDR3 DNA follows: TGCGCCACCTCAACCGGGACGGCTAGCACAGATACGCAGTATTTT.

This sequence joins TRBV2 and TRBJ1-1; D remains unclear. Germline-derived CDR1 and CDR2 are SNHLY and FYNNEI. The CDR3 extends over 13 amino acids. V gave up 8 bases and J gave up 1 base, with 11 bases separating them. CDR3 bases: TGTGCCAGCGAGATCTTAACGAACACTGAAGCTTTCTTT. Translating it yields CASEILTNTEAFF.

The chain joins TRBV3-1 (or the pseudogene TRBV3-2) to TRBJ2-5, with no clear D. Germline lookup yields CDR1 LGHDT and CDR2 YNNKEL (reference sequence). This CDR3 is built from 12 residues. V lost 1 base, J lost 6 bases, and 6 bases lay in between. Written as DNA, the CDR3 is TGTGCCAGCAGCCAAGTAATTCAGACCCAGTACTTC. Its translation: CASSQVIQTQYF.